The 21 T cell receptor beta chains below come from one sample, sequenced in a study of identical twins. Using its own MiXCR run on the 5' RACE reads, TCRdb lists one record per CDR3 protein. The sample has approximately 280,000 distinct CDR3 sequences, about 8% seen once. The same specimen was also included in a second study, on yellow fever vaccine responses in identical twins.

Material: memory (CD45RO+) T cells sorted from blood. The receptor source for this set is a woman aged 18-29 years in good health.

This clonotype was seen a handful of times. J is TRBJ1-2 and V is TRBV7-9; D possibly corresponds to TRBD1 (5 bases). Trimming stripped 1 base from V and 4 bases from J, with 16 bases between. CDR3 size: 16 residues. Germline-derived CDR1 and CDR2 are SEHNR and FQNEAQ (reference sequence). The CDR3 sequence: CASSLGMAGTGYGYTF. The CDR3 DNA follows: TGTGCCAGCAGCTTAGGAATGGCGGGGACCGGCTATGGCTACACCTTC.

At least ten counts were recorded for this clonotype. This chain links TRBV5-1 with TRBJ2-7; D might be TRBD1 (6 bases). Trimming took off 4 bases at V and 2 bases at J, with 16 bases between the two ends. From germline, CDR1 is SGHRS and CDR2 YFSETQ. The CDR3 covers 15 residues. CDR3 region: CASSPTGNAAYEQYF. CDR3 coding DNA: TGCGCCAGCAGCCCAACAGGGAACGCGGCCTACGAGCAGTACTTC.

CDR3 sequence reads: CASSQFGGGTDTQYF. The CDR3 DNA sequence: TGTGCCAGCAGCCAATTCGGGGGGGGAACAGATACGCAGTATTTT. V gene TRBV4-2 combines with J gene TRBJ2-3, with 8 bases matching TRBD2. The germline gives CDR1 LGHNA, CDR2 YNFKEQ. The CDR3 is made up of 15 amino acids. The ends lost 2 bases at V and 3 bases at J; junction bases unmatched: 4.

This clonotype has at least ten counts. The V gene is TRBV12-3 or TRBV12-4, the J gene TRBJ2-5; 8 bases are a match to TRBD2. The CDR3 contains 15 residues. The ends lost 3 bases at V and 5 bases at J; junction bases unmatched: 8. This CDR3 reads CASSLRSGSGETQYF. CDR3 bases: TGTGCCAGCAGTTTGAGGAGCGGGAGCGGGGAGACCCAGTACTTC.

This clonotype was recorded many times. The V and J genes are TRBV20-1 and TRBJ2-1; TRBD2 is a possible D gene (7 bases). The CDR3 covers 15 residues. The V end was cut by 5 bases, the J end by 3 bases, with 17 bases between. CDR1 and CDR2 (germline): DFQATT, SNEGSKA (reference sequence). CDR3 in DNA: TGCAGTGCTGGGGGAGGGACACTAATCTACAATGAGCAGTTCTTC. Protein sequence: CSAGGGTLIYNEQFF.

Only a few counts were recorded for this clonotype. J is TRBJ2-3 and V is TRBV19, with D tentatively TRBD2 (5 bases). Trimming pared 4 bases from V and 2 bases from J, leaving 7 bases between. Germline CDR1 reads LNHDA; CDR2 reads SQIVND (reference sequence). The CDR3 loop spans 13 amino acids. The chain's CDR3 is CASSKGLTDTQYF. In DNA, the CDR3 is TGTGCCAGTAGTAAAGGACTCACAGATACGCAGTATTTT.

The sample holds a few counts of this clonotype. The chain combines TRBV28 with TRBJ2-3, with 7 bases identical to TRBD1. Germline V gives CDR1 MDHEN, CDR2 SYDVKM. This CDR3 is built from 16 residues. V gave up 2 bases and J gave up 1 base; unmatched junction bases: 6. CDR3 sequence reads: CASSLHRGGGTDTQYF. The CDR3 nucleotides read TGTGCCAGCAGTTTACACAGGGGTGGGGGCACAGATACGCAGTATTTT.

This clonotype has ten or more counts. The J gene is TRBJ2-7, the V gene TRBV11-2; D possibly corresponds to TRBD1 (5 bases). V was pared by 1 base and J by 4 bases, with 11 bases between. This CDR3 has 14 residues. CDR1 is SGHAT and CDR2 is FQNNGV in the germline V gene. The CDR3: CASSLGSSGYEQYV. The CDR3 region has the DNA TGTGCCAGCAGCTTAGGCTCCTCAGGGTACGAGCAGTACGTC.

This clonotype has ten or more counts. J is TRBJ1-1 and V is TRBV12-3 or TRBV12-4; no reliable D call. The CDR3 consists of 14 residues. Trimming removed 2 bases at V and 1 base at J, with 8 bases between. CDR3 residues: CASSLKARNTEAFF. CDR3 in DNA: TGTGCCAGCAGTTTAAAGGCCAGGAACACTGAAGCTTTCTTT.

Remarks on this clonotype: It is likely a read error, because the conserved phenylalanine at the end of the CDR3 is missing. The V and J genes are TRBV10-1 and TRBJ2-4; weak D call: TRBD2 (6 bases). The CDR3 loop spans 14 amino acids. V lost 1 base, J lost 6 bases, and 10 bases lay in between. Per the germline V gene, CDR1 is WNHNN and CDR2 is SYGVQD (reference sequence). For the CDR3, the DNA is TGCGCCAGCAGTGAGTTTGGGGGGAGAAACATTCAGTACTCC. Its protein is CASSEFGGRNIQYS.

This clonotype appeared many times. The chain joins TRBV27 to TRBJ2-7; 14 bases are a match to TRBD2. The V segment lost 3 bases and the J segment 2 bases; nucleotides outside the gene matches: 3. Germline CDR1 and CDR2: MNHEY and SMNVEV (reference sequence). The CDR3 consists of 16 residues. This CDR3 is CASSFRLAGGPYEQYF. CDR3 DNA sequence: TGTGCCAGCAGTTTCCGACTAGCGGGAGGGCCCTACGAGCAGTACTTC.

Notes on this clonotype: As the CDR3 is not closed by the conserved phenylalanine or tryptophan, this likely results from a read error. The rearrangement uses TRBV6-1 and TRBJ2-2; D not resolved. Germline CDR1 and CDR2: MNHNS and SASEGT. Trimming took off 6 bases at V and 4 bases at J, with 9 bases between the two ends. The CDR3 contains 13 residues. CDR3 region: CASRTASTGELFV. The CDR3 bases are TGTGCCAGCAGAACGGCTAGCACCGGGGAGCTGTTTGTT.

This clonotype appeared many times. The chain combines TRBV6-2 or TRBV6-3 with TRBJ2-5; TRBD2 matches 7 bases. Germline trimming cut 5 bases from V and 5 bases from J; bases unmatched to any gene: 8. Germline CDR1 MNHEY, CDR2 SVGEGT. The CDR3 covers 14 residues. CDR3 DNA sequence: TGTGCCAGCAGTCCCCAAGCGGGGTACGAGACCCAGTACTTC. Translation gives CASSPQAGYETQYF.

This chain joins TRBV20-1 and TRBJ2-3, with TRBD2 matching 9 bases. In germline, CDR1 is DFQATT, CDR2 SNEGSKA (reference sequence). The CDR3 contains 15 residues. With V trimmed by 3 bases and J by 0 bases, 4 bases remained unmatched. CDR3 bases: TGCAGTGCTAGCTCGCTAGCGGGAAGCACAGATACGCAGTATTTT. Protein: CSASSLAGSTDTQYF.

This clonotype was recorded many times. This CDR3 is CASSVGVGRQETQYF. Here the CDR3 DNA reads TGTGCCAGCAGCGTGGGGGTGGGACGACAAGAGACCCAGTACTTC. This chain links TRBV9 with TRBJ2-5, with D perhaps TRBD1 or TRBD2 (5 bases each). The germline CDR1 and CDR2 sequences are SGDLS and YYNGEE. The CDR3 is 15 amino acids. V was shortened by 2 bases and J by 2 bases, with 13 bases between the two germline ends.

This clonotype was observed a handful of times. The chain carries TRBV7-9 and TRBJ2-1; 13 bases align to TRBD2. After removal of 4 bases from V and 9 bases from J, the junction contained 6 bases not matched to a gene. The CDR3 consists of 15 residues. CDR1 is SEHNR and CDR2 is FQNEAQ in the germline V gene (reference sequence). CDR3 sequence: CASSSGTSGNTEQFF. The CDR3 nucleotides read TGTGCCAGCAGCTCCGGGACTAGCGGGAACACTGAGCAGTTCTTC. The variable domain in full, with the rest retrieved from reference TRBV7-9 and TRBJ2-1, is DTGVSQNPRHKITKRGQNVTFRCDPISEHNRLYWYRQTLGQGPEFLTYFQNEAQLEKSRLLSDRFSAERPKGSFSTLEIQRTEQGDSAMYLCASSSGTSGNTEQFFGPGTRLTVL.

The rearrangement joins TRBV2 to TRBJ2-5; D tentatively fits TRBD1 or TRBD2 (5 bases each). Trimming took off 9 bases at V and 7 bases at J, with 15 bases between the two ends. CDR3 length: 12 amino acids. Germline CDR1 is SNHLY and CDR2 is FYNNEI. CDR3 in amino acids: CARGPDRWTQYF. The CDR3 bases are TGTGCCAGGGGACCCGATCGGTGGACCCAGTACTTC.

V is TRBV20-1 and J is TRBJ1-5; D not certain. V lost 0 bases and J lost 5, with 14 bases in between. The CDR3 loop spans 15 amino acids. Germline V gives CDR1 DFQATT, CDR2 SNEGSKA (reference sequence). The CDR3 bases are TGCAGTGCTAGAGATTATGTACAGCCCGATCAGCCCCAGCATTTT. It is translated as CSARDYVQPDQPQHF.

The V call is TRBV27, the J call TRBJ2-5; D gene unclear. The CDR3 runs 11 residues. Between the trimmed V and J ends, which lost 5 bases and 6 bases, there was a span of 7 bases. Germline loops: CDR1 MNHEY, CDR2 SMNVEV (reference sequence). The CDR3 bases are TGTGCCAGCAGTAACCTGAAGACCCAGTACTTC. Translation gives CASSNLKTQYF.

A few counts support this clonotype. Here the CDR3 DNA reads TGCGCCAGCAGCAGAACAGCGGGGGGGGTCACAGATACGCAGTATTTT. This translates into CASSRTAGGVTDTQYF. This chain connects TRBV5-1 to TRBJ2-3; TRBD2 aligns across 10 bases. This CDR3 has 16 amino acids. Germline lookup yields CDR1 SGHRS and CDR2 YFSETQ. J gave up 2 bases and V 4 bases, and 7 bases lay outside the gene matches.

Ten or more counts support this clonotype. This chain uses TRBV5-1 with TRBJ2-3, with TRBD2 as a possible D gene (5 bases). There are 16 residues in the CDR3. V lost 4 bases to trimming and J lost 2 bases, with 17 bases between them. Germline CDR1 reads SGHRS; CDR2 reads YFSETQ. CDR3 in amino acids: CASSRAGQLSTDTQYF. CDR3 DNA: TGCGCCAGCAGCCGGGCGGGCCAGCTTTCCACAGATACGCAGTATTTT.